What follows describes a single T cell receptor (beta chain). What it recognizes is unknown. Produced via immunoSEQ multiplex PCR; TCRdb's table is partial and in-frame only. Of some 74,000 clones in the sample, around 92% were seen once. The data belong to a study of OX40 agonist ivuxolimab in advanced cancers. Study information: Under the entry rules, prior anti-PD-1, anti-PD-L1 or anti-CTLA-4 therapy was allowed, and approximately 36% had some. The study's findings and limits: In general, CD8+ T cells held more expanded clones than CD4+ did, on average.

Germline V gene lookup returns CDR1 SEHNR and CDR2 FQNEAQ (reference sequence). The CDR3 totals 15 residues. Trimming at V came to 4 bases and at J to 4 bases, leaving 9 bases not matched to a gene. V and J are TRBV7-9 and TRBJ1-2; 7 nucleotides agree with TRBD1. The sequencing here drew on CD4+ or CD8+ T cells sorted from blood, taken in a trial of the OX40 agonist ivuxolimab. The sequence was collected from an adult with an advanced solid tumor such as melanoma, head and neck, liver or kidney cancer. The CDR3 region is CASSSYGQASYGYTF. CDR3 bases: TGTGCCAGCAGCTCCTATGGACAGGCTAGCTATGGCTACACCTTC.